This record covers a single TCR beta chain. The antigen remains undetermined. This sample stems from a study of molecular identifiers for immune sequencing clone quantification. Study-level results: For effector cells, clones above 20 RNA copies held over 99% of molecules; for naive cells, under 1%.

Trimming removed 4 bases from V and 4 bases from J; junction bases left unmatched: 11. Per germline, CDR1 SGHRS and CDR2 YFSETQ. The length of the CDR3 is 16 residues. Using its own MiXCR run on the PCR reads, TCRdb lists one record per CDR3 protein. The sample yields approximately 680,000 distinct CDR3 sequences, less than 30% seen once. The chain uses TRBV5-1 and TRBJ2-5, with 9 nucleotides matching TRBD2. This TCR came from a human donor in good health. Some libraries in this study had Jurkat cell RNA spiked in. Sequencing was done on a sample of naive CD8+ T cells from blood, with Jurkat cell RNA spiked in. As to subset: FACS-sorted CD8+CD4-CCR7+CD45RA+ naive T cells. Here the CDR3 reads CASSRNSGGYRETQYF. CDR3 sequence (DNA): TGCGCCAGCAGCAGAAATAGCGGGGGTTACCGAGAGACCCAGTACTTC.